This T cell receptor (beta chain) was documented in a study of cytomegalovirus exposure and HLA in healthy donors. General study results and limits: What a later analysis reportedly showed was that an Asian-associated ancestry cluster had fewer N-insertions than the approximately 670-donor mean. In a later analysis, TCR beta V- and J-gene trimming was associated with a missense DCLRE1C variant. Sequencing depth across donors, presence/absence analyses assumed, was roughly uniform.

Both 60 Vbeta primers and 13 Jbeta primers went into the PCR. Generated by immunoSEQ multiplex PCR, the TCRdb table keeps only in-frame clones and is missing some. The data contain roughly 130,000 clones, approximately 80% of them singletons. Worth noting for this clone: What it binds is unknown.

The specimen sequenced was PBMCs. This clonotype was sampled from a male donor in good health and CMV-seropositive.

CDR3 region: CASSSRLAGKKETQYF. CDR3 bases: TGTGCCAGCAGTTCAAGACTAGCGGGGAAGAAAGAGACCCAGTACTTC. J is TRBJ2-5 and V is TRBV27; 11 nucleotides line up with TRBD2. Germline-derived CDR1 and CDR2 are MNHEY and SMNVEV (reference sequence). The CDR3 has 16 amino acids. With V trimmed by 4 bases and J by 3 bases, 7 bases remained unmatched.